A selection of T cell receptor beta chains follows, all from one sample in a study of beta chain features in type 1 diabetes. Method: immunoSEQ multiplex PCR; TCRdb's copy keeps in-frame clones and lacks some. The sample includes about 250,000 clones, 13% to 15% of them seen just once. Sequenced sample: naive CD4+ T cells from blood. Receptor source: a woman aged 40 to 50 in good health. Each CDR3 is given with its conserved first and last residue. D genes are given only for firm matches. Expanded clones get a size class; other rows say once, few or many, or leave the size out.

D gene	clone size	CDR3 length	V gene	J gene	CDR3 DNA	CDR3 protein
NA	few	15	TRBV5-1	TRBJ1-1	TGCGCCAGCAGCTCCCTAAGCGATAGTACGACTGAAGCTTTCTTT	CASSSLSDSTTEAFF
TRBD1	NA	16	TRBV27	TRBJ1-2	TGTGCCAGCAGTTTAGAGGGGACAGTACACCTGCATGGCTACACCTTC	CASSLEGTVHLHGYTF
NA	few	12	TRBV7-2	TRBJ2-5	TGTGCCAGCAACGACTTAGGAGAGACCCAGTACTTC	CASNDLGETQYF
NA	few	14	TRBV5-1	TRBJ1-4	TGCGCCAGCAGCTCGAGGGCGGGAAATGAAAAACTGTTTTTT	CASSSRAGNEKLFF
NA	few	15	TRBV6-5	TRBJ1-2	TGTGCCAGCAGTTACTCAAGAGAGGGTTTCTATGGCTACACCTTC	CASSYSREGFYGYTF
NA	NA	14	TRBV12-5	TRBJ1-5	TGTGCTAGTGGTTCAGGGACTTACAATCAGCCCCAGCATTTT	CASGSGTYNQPQHF
NA	few	15	TRBV6-6	TRBJ1-5	TGTGCCAGCAGTTTAGGGGTCATTGGCAATCAGCCCCAGCATTTT	CASSLGVIGNQPQHF
NA	NA	13	TRBV10-3	TRBJ1-1	TGTGCCATCAGTGACCCAAAGCACGCTGAAGCTTTCTTT	CAISDPKHAEAFF
TRBD1	few	14	TRBV5-4	TRBJ2-5	TGTGCCAGCAGCTTTGACAGGGGGGGAGAGACCCAGTACTTC	CASSFDRGGETQYF
TRBD2	few	16	TRBV5-4	TRBJ2-1	TGTGCCAGCAGCTTAGGCGGGGGGGCCTCCTACAATGAGCAGTTCTTC	CASSLGGGASYNEQFF
NA	many	12	TRBV4-3	TRBJ1-4	TGCGCCAGCAGCAAGACAGATGAAAAACTGTTTTTT	CASSKTDEKLFF
NA	many	14	TRBV7-9	TRBJ2-1	TGTGCCAGCAGCTCGACAGGAGTAACCAATGAGCAGTTCTTC	CASSSTGVTNEQFF
TRBD1	few	17	TRBV18	TRBJ1-5	TGTGCCAGCTCACCATCACGAGGGGGCTGGGGCGATCAGCCCCAGCATTTT	CASSPSRGGWGDQPQHF
TRBD2	NA	14	TRBV6-6	TRBJ2-1	TGTGCCAGCAGTCCAAGCGGGGGAGACAATGAGCAGTTCTTC	CASSPSGGDNEQFF
TRBD2	few	15	TRBV2	TRBJ2-3	TGTGCCAGCACGGTTAGCGGGGGTAGCACAGATACGCAGTATTTT	CASTVSGGSTDTQYF
NA	NA	15	TRBV5-4	TRBJ2-1	TGTGCCAGCACCCCGACACCGGCCTCCTACAATGAGCAGTTCTTC	CASTPTPASYNEQFF
NA	NA	11	TRBV18	TRBJ2-5	TGTGCCAGCTCACAGGGGGAGACCCAGTACTTC	CASSQGETQYF
TRBD2	few	18	TRBV19	TRBJ2-5	TGTGCCAGTAGTGCCGCCCTTAGCGGGGGGGCCTGGATTGAGACCCAGTACTTC	CASSAALSGGAWIETQYF
NA	few	14	TRBV5-6	TRBJ1-1	TGTGCCAGCAGCTTGGTCCTACTTAACACTGAAGCTTTCTTT	CASSLVLLNTEAFF
NA	NA	12	TRBV4-1	TRBJ1-1	TGCGCCAGCAGCCAAGGGGCATATGAAGCTTTCTTT	CASSQGAYEAFF
TRBD2	NA	16	TRBV19	TRBJ2-1	TGTGCCAGTAGTCCTCGACTAGCGGTATCCTACAATGAGCAGTTCTTC	CASSPRLAVSYNEQFF
NA	NA	17	TRBV11-2	TRBJ2-2	TGTGCCAGCAGCTTAGGGGCGGGACGGGGAAACACCGGGGAGCTGTTTTTT	CASSLGAGRGNTGELFF
NA	NA	13	TRBV18	TRBJ2-7	TGTGCCAGCTCACCCTGGACAGAGTACGAGCAGTACTTC	CASSPWTEYEQYF
NA	few	11	TRBV20-1	TRBJ1-1	TGCAGTGCTAGGGGGGGGACTGAAGCTTTCTTT	CSARGGTEAFF
NA	few	14	TRBV7-7	TRBJ2-5	TGTGCCAGCAGCTTAGCTCAGGGGTCGGAGACCCAGTACTTC	CASSLAQGSETQYF
NA	many	12	TRBV7-2	TRBJ2-3	TGTGCCAGCAGGCTAGTACTAGATACGCAGTATTTT	CASRLVLDTQYF
TRBD1	once	16	TRBV2	TRBJ2-2	TGTGCCAGCAGTGAAGACAGGGGGGAGAACACCGGGGAGCTGTTTTTT	CASSEDRGENTGELFF
NA	few	14	TRBV19	TRBJ2-2	TGTGCCAGTAGTCCACGACAGTTCACCGGGGAGCTGTTTTTT	CASSPRQFTGELFF
NA	NA	14	TRBV7-8	TRBJ2-7	TGTGCCAGCAGCGAAGTGGGGACACTCCACGAGCAGTACTTC	CASSEVGTLHEQYF
TRBD2	few	16	TRBV27	TRBJ2-7	TGTGCCAGCAGTATGCCACTAGCGGGGGGCATCAACGAGCAGTACTTC	CASSMPLAGGINEQYF
TRBD1	NA	17	TRBV5-1	TRBJ1-1	TGCGCCAGCAGCGGGGGACAGAGACTACCTATGAACACTGAAGCTTTCTTT	CASSGGQRLPMNTEAFF
NA	NA	14	TRBV5-1	TRBJ2-3	TGCGCCAGCAGCATGGGAGCCGTCACAGATACGCAGTATTTT	CASSMGAVTDTQYF
NA	NA	12	TRBV10-3	TRBJ2-4	TGTGCCATCAGTGGGTCAAGGGACACCTACTACTTC	CAISGSRDTYYF
NA	few	13	TRBV11-2	TRBJ2-3	TGTGCCAGCGGGCGGGTGCAGCCAGATACGCAGTATTTT	CASGRVQPDTQYF
TRBD2	few	18	TRBV2	TRBJ2-1	TGTGCCAGCAGGCCTTCCTCGTGGCTAGCGGGGGGTGGCAATGAGCAGTTCTTC	CASRPSSWLAGGGNEQFF
NA	NA	14	TRBV6-5	TRBJ1-4	TGTGCCAGCAATTCAGGGATTCCCGGTGAAAAACTGTTTTTT	CASNSGIPGEKLFF
TRBD1	NA	16	TRBV7-2	TRBJ2-5	TGTGCCAGCAGCGTTCCCCGACAGGGATCCGCCGAGACCCAGTACTTC	CASSVPRQGSAETQYF
TRBD1	NA	14	TRBV10-3	TRBJ2-2	TGTGCCATCAGACTGACAGGGGTCGCCGGGGAGCTGTTTTTT	CAIRLTGVAGELFF
TRBD2	few	15	TRBV5-1	TRBJ2-3	TGCGCCAGCAGCCCGGGACTAGCGGACACAGATACGCAGTATTTT	CASSPGLADTDTQYF
TRBD1	NA	15	TRBV7-2	TRBJ1-1	TGTGCCAGCAGCCCCCGGCCGGGGGACAGGGGTGAAGCTTTCTTT	CASSPRPGDRGEAFF
NA	NA	13	TRBV6-5	TRBJ2-7	TGTGCCAGTAAGGGGGTGTCTAACTACGAGCAGTACTTC	CASKGVSNYEQYF